The present T cell receptor beta chain was sequenced within a study of blood T cell repertoires in COVID-19. Study-level information: Sources were T cells, B-cell-depleted T cells, or PBMCs; the material itself was cDNA or gDNA.

Germline V gene data show CDR1 as MNHEY and CDR2 as SVGAGI. This CDR3 is built from 14 residues. V lost 8 bases and J lost 2; bases outside the gene matches: 5. Data came from immunoSEQ multiplex PCR; TCRdb stores just in-frame clones and leaves some out. This sample carries about 80,000 clones, around 88% of them seen once, and the ten largest clones take more than 5.5%. The chain recombines TRBV6-5 with TRBJ1-2, with TRBD1 matching over 10 bases. This receptor was identified in a woman older than 75 with acute or convalescent COVID-19. Sequenced material: peripheral blood. The CDR3 loop is CASFDRGRNYGYTF. DNA for the CDR3: TGTGCCAGCTTTGACAGGGGGCGAAACTATGGCTACACCTTC.